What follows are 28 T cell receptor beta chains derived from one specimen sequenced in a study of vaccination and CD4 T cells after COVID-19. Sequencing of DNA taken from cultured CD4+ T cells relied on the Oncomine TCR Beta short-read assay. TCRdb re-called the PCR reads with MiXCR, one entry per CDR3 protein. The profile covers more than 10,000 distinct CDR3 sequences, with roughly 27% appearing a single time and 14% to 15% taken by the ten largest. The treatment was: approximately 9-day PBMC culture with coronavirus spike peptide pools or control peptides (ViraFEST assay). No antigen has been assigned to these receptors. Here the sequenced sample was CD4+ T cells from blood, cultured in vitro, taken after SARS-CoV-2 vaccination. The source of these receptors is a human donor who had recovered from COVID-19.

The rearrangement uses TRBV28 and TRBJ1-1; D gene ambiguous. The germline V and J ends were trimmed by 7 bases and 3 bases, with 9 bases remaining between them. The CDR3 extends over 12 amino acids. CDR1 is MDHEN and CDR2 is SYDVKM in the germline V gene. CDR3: CASTTYYTEAFF. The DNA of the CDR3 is TGTGCCAGCACCACTTACTACACTGAAGCTTTCTTT.

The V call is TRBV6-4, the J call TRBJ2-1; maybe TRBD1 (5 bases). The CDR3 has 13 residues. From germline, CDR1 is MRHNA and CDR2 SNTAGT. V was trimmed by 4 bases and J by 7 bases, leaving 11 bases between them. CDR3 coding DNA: TGTGCCAGCAGTGGAGTGGCAGGGAATGAGCAGTTCTTC. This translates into CASSGVAGNEQFF.

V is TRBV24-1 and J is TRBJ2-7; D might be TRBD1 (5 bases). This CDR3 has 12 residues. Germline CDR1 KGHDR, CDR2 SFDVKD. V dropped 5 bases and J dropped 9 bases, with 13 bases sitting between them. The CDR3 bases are TGTGCCACCAGTGGGGGAAGGGGCGGGCAGTACTTC. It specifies CATSGGRGGQYF.

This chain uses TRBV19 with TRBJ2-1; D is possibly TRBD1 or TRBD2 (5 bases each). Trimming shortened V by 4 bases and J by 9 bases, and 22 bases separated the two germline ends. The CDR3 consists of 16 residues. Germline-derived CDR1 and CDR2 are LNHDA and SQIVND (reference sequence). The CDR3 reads CASSTPTRKGGAEQFF. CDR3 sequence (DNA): TGTGCCAGTAGTACCCCCACTAGGAAGGGTGGGGCTGAGCAGTTCTTC.

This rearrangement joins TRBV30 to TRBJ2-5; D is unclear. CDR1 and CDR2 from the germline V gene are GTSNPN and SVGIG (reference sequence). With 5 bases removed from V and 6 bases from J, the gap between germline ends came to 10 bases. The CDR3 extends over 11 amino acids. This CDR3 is CAWVLSKTQYF. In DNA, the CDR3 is TGTGCCTGGGTCCTATCGAAGACCCAGTACTTC.

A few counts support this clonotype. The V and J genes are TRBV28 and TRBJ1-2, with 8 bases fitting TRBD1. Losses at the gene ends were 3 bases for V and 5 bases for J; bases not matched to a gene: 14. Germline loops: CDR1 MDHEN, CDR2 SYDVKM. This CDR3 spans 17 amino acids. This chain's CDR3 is CASSLPGQGVYAYGYTF. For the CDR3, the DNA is TGTGCCAGCAGTTTGCCAGGACAGGGTGTCTACGCGTATGGCTACACCTTC.

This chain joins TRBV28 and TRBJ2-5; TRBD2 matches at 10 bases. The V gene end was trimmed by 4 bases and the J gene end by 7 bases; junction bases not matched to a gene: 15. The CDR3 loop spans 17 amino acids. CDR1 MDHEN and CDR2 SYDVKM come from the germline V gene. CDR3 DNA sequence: TGTGCCAGCAGTTATACCCGGACTAGCGGACAGCGGGGGACCCAGTACTTC. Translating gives CASSYTRTSGQRGTQYF. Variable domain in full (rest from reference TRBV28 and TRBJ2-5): DVKVTQSSRYLVKRTGEKVFLECVQDMDHENMFWYRQDPGLGLRLIYFSYDVKMKEKGDIPEGYSVSREKKERFSLILESASTNQTSMYLCASSYTRTSGQRGTQYFGPGTRLLVL.

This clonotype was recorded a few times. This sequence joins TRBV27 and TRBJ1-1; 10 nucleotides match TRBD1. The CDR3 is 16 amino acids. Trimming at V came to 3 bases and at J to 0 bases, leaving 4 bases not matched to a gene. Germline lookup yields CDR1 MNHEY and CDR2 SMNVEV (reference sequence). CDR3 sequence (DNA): TGTGCCAGCAGTTTTGACAGGGGGCAAATGAACACTGAAGCTTTCTTT. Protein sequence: CASSFDRGQMNTEAFF.

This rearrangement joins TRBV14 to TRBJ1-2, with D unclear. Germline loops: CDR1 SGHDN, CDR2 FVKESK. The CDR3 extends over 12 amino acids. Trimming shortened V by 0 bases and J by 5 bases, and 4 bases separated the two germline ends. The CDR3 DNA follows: TGTGCCAGCAGCCAAGAGGCTTATGGCTACACCTTC. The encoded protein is CASSQEAYGYTF. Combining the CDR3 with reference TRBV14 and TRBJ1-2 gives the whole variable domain EAGVTQFPSHSVIEKGQTVTLRCDPISGHDNLYWYRRVMGKEIKFLLHFVKESKQDESGMPNNRFLAERTGGTYSTLKVQPAELEDSGVYFCASSQEAYGYTFGSGTRLTVV.

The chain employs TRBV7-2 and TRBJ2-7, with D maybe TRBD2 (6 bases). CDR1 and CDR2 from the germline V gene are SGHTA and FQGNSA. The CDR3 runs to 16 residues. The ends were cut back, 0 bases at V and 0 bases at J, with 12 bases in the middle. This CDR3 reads CASSLAGVAVSYEQYF. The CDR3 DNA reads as TGTGCCAGCAGCTTAGCGGGGGTAGCGGTCTCCTACGAGCAGTACTTC.

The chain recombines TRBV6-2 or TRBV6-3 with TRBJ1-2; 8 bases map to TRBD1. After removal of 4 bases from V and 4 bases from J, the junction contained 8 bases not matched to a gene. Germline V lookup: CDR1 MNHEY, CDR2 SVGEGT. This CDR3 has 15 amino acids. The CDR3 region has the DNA TGTGCCAGCAGTTCCGCTGGGACAGGTTCCTATGGCTACACCTTC. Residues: CASSSAGTGSYGYTF.

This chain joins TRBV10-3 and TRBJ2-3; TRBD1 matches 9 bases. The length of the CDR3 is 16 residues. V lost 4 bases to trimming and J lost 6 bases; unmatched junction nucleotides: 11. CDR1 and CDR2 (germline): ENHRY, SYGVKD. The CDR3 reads CAISGGIGTGRDTQYF. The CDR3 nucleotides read TGTGCCATCAGTGGGGGTATAGGGACAGGGAGGGATACGCAGTATTTT.

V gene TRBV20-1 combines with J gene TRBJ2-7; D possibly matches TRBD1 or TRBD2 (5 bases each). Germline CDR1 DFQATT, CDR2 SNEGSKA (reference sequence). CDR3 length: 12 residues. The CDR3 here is CSTKGPSYEQYF. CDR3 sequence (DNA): TGCAGCACCAAGGGACCTTCCTACGAGCAGTACTTC.

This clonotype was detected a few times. The CDR3 here is CASRGLVNLETQYF. The CDR3 DNA is TGTGCCAGCCGGGGACTCGTCAACTTGGAGACCCAGTACTTC. The chain employs TRBV28 and TRBJ2-5, with D possibly matching TRBD2 (6 bases). Germline V CDR1 and CDR2: MDHEN, SYDVKM. This CDR3 has 14 residues. The V end lost 8 bases, the J end lost 5 bases, and 18 bases lay between the germline ends. Full variable domain (remainder filled in from reference TRBV28 and TRBJ2-5): DVKVTQSSRYLVKRTGEKVFLECVQDMDHENMFWYRQDPGLGLRLIYFSYDVKMKEKGDIPEGYSVSREKKERFSLILESASTNQTSMYLCASRGLVNLETQYFGPGTRLLVL.

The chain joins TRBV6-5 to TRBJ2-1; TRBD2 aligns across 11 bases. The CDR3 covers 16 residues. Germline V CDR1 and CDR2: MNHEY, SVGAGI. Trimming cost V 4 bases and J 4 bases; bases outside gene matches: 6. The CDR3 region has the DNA TGTGCCAGCAGTTCCCCGACTAGCGGGATATACAATGAGCAGTTCTTC. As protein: CASSSPTSGIYNEQFF.

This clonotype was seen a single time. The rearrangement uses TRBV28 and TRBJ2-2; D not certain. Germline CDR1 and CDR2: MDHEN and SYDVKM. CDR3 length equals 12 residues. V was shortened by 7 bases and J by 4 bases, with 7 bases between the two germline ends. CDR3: CASTPPTGELFF. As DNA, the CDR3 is TGTGCCAGCACCCCCCCCACCGGGGAGCTGTTTTTT.

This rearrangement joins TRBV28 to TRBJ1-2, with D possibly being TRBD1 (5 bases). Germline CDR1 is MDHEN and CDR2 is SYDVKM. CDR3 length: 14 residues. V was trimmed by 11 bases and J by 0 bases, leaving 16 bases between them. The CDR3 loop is CAGRGPPPNYGYTF. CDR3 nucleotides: TGTGCCGGGAGGGGACCGCCTCCTAACTATGGCTACACCTTC.

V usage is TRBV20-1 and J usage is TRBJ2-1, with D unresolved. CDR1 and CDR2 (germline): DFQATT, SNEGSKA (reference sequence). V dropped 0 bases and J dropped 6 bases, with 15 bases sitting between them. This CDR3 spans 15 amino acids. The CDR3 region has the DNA TGCAGTGCTAGAGATGTCGCCCGTCTGGGCAATGAGCAGTTCTTC. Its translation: CSARDVARLGNEQFF.

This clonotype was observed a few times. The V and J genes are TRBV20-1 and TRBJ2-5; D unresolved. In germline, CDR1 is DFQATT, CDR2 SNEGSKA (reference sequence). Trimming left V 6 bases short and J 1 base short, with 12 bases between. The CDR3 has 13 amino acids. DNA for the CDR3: TGCAGTGCCCCAATTCACCTCCAAGAGACCCAGTACTTC. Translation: CSAPIHLQETQYF.

CDR3 coding DNA: TGCAGTGCTAGCCCCCGGATCCGTAGCTCCTACAATGAGCAGTTCTTC. It specifies CSASPRIRSSYNEQFF. The chain combines TRBV20-1 with TRBJ2-1; no clear D. The CDR3 loop spans 16 amino acids. CDR1 is DFQATT, CDR2 SNEGSKA, per germline (reference sequence). V was pared by 3 bases and J by 0 bases, with 15 bases between.

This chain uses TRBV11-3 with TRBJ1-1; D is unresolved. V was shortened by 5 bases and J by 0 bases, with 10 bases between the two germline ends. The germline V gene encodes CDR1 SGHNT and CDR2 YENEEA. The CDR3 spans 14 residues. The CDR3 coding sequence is TGTGCCAGCAGCCGCTCTGGGGTGAACACTGAAGCTTTCTTT. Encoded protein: CASSRSGVNTEAFF.

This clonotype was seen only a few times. In DNA, the CDR3 is TGCAGCGTCTTCAGGGTGAATGAGCAGTTCTTC. Residues: CSVFRVNEQFF. The rearrangement joins TRBV29-1 to TRBJ2-1; D perhaps matches TRBD1 (5 bases). CDR3 size: 11 residues. V was clipped by 6 bases and J by 7 bases, with 10 bases between them. Germline V gene data show CDR1 as SQVTM and CDR2 as ANQGSEA.

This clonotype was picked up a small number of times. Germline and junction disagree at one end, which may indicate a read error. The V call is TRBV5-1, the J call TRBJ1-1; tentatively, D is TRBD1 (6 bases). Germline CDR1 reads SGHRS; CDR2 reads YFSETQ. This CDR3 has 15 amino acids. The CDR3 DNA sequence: TGTGCCAGCAGCTTGAATCGGAGGGGGGACACTGAAGCTTTCTTT. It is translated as CASSLNRRGDTEAFF. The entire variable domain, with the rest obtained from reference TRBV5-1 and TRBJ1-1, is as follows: KAGVTQTPRYLIKTRGQQVTLSCSPISGHRSVSWYQQTPGQGLQFLFEYFSETQRNKGNFPGRFSGRQFSNSRSEMNVSTLELGDSALYLCASSLNRRGDTEAFFGQGTRLTVV.

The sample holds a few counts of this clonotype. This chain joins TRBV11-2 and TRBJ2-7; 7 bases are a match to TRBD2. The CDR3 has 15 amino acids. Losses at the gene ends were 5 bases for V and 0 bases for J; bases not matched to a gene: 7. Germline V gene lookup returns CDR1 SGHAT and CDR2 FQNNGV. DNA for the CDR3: TGTGCCAGCAGCCGACGGACTAGAAACTCCTACGAGCAGTACTTC. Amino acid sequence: CASSRRTRNSYEQYF.

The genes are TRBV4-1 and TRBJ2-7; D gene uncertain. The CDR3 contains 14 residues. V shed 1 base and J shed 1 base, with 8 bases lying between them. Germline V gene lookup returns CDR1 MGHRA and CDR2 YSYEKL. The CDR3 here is CASSQGVQSYEQYF. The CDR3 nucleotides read TGCGCCAGCAGCCAAGGGGTCCAGTCCTACGAGCAGTACTTC.

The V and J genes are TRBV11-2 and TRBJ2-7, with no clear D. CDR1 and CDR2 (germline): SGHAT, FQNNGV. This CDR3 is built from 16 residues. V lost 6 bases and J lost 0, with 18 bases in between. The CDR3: CASRGNLLGGSYEQYF. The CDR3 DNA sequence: TGTGCCAGCAGGGGCAATTTGCTGGGTGGCTCCTACGAGCAGTACTTC.

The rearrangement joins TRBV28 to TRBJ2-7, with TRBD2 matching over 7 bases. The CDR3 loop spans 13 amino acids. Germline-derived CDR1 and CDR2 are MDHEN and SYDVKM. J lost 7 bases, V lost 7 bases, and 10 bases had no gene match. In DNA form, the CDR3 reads TGTGCCAGCAATAGAGCGGGGCTGGGTGAGCAGTACTTC. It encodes CASNRAGLGEQYF.

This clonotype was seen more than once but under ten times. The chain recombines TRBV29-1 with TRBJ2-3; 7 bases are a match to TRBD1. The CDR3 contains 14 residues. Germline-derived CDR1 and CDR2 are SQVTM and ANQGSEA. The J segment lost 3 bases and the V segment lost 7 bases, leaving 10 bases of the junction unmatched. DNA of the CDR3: TGCAGCGCCGGACAGGAAAGGTTAACAGATACGCAGTATTTT. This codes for CSAGQERLTDTQYF.